This T cell receptor (beta chain) was observed in a study of Ad26.COV2.S vaccination and SARS-CoV-2 variants. Treatment of the sample: some 20 received Ad26.COV2.S at low or high dose, single or two shots; several received placebo; per-sample allocation not given. Material that was analyzed had been drawn on day 63 after the first vaccine or placebo injection. Assay used: immunoSEQ multiplex PCR; TCRdb lists only in-frame clones, some missing. The repertoire holds 440,000 or so clones, 89% seen once, with over 1.5% in the top ten. J gave up 5 bases and V 1 base, and 8 bases lay outside the gene matches. This CDR3 is 16 amino acids long. Looked up from germline, CDR1 is LGHDT and CDR2 is YNNKEL (reference sequence).

V is TRBV3-1 (or the pseudogene TRBV3-2) and J is TRBJ2-1, with 7 bases aligning to TRBD2. This sample comprised peripheral blood, obtained in a trial of Ad26.COV2.S vaccine versus placebo. The sequence came from a person aged 18-65 years who received the Ad26.COV2.S COVID-19 vaccine or a placebo. This chain's CDR3 is CASSQGGRGWDNEQFF. CDR3 nucleotides: TGTGCCAGCAGCCAAGGTGGGAGGGGTTGGGACAATGAGCAGTTCTTC.